Reported below is one T cell receptor beta chain. Its target is unknown. The data belong to a study of cytomegalovirus exposure and HLA in healthy donors. The CDR3 has 15 residues. Germline lookup yields CDR1 SGHVS and CDR2 FQNEAQ. J gave up 0 bases and V 5 bases, and 6 bases lay outside the gene matches. This PCR relied on a set of 60 Vbeta primers and 13 Jbeta primers. Sequenced by immunoSEQ multiplex PCR; TCRdb stores in-frame clones only, minus some. The profile covers about 190,000 clones, with 81% appearing a single time and roughly 3.2% taken by the ten largest. Regarding the study as a whole: Among TCR sequences, most were rare, though some public TCRs appeared in many donors. Presence/absence analyses assumed roughly uniform sequencing depth across donors, which may not hold. Later analysis demonstrated an association between a missense DCLRE1C variant and TCR beta V- and J-gene trimming. In a later analysis, at a false discovery rate of 0.05, roughly 18,000 TCR beta sequences were associated with HLA alleles.

Sequenced sample: PBMCs. This rearrangement joins TRBV7-8 to TRBJ1-2, with 7 nucleotides matching TRBD1. The source is a man in his forties in good health and CMV-seropositive. In nucleotides, the CDR3 is TGTGCCAGCAGCACCCGACAGGGCACTAACTATGGCTACACCTTC. Translation: CASSTRQGTNYGYTF.